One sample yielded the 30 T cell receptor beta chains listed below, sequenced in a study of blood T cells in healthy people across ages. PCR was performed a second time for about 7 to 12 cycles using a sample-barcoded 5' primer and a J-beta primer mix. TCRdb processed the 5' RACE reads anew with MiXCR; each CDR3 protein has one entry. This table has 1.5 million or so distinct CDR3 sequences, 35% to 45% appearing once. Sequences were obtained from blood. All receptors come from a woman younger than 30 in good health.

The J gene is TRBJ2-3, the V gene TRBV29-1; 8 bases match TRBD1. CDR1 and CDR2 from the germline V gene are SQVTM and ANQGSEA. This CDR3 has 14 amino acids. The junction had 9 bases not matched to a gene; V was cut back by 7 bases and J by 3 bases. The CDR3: CSAGTGDSTDTQYF. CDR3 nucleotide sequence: TGCAGCGCGGGGACAGGCGACTCTACAGATACGCAGTATTTT.

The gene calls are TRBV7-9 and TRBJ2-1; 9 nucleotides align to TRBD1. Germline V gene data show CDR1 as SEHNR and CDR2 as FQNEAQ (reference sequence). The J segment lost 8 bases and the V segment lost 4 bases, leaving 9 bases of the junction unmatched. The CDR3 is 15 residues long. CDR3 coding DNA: TGTGCCAGCAGCTCAAAACGACAGGGGGGCGATGAGCAGTTCTTC. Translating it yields CASSSKRQGGDEQFF.

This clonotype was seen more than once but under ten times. This CDR3 reads CSAAANEQYF. The CDR3 DNA reads TGCAGCGCCGCAGCAAATGAGCAGTACTTC. The chain couples TRBV29-1 to TRBJ2-5; no reliable D call. The CDR3 totals 10 residues. Trimming stripped 7 bases from V and 11 bases from J, with 14 bases between. In germline, CDR1 is SQVTM, CDR2 ANQGSEA.

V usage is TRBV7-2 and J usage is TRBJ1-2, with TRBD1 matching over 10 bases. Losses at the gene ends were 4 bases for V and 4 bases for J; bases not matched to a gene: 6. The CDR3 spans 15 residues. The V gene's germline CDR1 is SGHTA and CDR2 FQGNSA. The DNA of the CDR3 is TGTGCCAGCAGCTCCTGGGACAGGGGTTCCTATGGCTACACCTTC. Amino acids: CASSSWDRGSYGYTF.

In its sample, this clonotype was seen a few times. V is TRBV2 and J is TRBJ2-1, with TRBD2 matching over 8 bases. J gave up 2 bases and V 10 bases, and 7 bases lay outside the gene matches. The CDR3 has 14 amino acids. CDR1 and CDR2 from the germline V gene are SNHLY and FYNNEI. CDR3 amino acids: CAKLSGSTYNEQFF. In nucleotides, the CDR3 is TGTGCCAAGCTAAGCGGGAGCACCTACAATGAGCAGTTCTTC.

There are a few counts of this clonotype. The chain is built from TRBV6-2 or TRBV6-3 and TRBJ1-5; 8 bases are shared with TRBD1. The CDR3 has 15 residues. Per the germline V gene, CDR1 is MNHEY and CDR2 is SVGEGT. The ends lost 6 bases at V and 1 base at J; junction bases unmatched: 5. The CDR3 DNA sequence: TGTGCCAGCAGAATACGGACAGGGAGCAATCAGCCCCAGCATTTT. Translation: CASRIRTGSNQPQHF.

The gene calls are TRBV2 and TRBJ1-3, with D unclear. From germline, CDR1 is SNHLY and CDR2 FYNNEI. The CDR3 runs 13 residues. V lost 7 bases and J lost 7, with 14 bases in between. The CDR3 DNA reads TGTGCCAGCAACCGTAGGTCTAGGAACACCATATATTTT. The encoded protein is CASNRRSRNTIYF.

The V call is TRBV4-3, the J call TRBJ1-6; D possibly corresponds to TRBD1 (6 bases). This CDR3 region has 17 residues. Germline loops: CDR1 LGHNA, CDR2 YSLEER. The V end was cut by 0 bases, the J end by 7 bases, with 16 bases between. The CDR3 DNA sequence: TGCGCCAGCAGCCAAGATTTGAGGGGGGCGAAGAATTCACCCCTCCACTTT. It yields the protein CASSQDLRGAKNSPLHF.

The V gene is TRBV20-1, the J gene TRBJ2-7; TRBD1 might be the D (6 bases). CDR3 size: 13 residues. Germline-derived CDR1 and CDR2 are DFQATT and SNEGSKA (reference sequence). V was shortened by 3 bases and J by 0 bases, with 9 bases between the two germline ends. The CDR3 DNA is TGCAGTGCTAGCCGGGACAACTCCTACGAGCAGTACTTC. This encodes CSASRDNSYEQYF.

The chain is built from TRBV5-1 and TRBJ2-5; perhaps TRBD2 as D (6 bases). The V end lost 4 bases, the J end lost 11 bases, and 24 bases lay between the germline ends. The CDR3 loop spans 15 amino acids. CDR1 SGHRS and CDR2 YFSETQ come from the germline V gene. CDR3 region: CASSLLDGTGTEQYF. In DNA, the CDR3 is TGCGCCAGCAGCCTACTCGACGGGACTGGAACTGAGCAGTACTTC.

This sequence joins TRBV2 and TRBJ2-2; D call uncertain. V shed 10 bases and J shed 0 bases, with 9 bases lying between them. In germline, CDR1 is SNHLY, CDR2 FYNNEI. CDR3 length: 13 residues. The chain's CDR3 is CANRASNTGELFF. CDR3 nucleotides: TGTGCCAACCGGGCGTCGAACACCGGGGAGCTGTTTTTT.

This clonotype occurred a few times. The CDR3 nucleotides are TGTGCCAGCGCTAGGGTAGAGACCCAGTACTTC. This encodes CASARVETQYF. The chain uses TRBV6-2 or TRBV6-3 and TRBJ2-5; unclear D gene. The V end was cut by 8 bases, the J end by 4 bases, with 8 bases between. CDR1 is MNHEY and CDR2 is SVGEGT in the germline V gene. The CDR3 has 11 residues.

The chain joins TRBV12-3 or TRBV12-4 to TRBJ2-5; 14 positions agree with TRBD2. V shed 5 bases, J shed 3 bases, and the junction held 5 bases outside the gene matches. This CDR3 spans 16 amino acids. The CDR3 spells CASSPGGLAGEETQYF. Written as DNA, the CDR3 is TGTGCCAGCAGTCCAGGGGGACTAGCGGGAGAAGAGACCCAGTACTTC.

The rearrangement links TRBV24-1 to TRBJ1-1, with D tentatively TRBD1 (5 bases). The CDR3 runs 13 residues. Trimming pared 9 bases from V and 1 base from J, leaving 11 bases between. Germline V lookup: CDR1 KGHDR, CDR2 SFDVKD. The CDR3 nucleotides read TGTGCCACCTGGGGCAGGTGGAACACTGAAGCTTTCTTT. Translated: CATWGRWNTEAFF.

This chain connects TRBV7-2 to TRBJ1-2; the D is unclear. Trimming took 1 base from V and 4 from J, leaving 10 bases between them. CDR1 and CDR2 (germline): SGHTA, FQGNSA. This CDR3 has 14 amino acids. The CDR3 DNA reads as TGTGCCAGCAGCTTAGGGTCCCCGCGCTATGGCTACACCTTC. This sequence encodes CASSLGSPRYGYTF.

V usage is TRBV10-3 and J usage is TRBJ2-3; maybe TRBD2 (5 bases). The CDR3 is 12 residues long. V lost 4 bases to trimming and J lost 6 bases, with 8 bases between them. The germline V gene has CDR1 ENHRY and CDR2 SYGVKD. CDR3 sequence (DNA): TGTGCCATCAGTGTCCTAGCTGATACGCAGTATTTT. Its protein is CAISVLADTQYF.

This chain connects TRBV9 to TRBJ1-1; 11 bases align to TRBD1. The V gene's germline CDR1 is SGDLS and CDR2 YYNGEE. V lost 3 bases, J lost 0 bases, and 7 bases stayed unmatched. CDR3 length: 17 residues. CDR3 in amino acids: CASSGEGDRGLNTEAFF. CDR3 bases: TGTGCCAGCAGCGGGGAGGGGGACAGGGGGTTGAACACTGAAGCTTTCTTT.

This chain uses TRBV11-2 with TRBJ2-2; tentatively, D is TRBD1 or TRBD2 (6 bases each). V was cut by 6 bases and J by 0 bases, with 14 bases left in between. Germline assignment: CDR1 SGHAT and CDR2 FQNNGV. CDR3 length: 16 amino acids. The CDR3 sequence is CASRSQGGSNTGELFF. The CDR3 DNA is TGTGCCAGCAGATCTCAAGGGGGGTCGAACACCGGGGAGCTGTTTTTT.

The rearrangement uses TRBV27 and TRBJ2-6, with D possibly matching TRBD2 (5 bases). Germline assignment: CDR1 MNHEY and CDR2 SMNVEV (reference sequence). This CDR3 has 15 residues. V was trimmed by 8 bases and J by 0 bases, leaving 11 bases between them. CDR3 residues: CASREGYSGANVLTF. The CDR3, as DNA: TGTGCCAGCCGAGAGGGTTACTCTGGGGCCAACGTCCTGACTTTC.

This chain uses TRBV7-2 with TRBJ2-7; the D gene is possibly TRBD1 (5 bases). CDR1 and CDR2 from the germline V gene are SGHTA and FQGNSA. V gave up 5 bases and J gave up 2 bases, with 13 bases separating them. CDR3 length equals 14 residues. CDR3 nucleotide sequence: TGTGCCAGCAGCGGTCAGGGAACCGCCTACGAGCAGTACTTC. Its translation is CASSGQGTAYEQYF.

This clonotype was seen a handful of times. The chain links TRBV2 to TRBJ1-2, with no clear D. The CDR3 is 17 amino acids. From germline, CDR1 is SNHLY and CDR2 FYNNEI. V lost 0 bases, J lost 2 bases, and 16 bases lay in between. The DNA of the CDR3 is TGTGCCAGCAGTGAAGCCCCTGGCCCCGTGGCAAACTATGGCTACACCTTC. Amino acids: CASSEAPGPVANYGYTF.

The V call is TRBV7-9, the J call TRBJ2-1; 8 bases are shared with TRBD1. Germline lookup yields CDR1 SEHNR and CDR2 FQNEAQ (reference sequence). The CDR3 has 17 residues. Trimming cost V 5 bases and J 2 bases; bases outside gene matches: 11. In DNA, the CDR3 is TGTGCCAGCAGCGGTCACTCCCGGGACAGGACCTACAATGAGCAGTTCTTC. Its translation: CASSGHSRDRTYNEQFF.

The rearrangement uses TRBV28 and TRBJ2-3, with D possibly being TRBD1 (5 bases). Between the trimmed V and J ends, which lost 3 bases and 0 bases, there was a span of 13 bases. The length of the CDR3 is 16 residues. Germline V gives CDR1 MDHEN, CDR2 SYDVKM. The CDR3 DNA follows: TGTGCCAGCAGTTTTAGGGGTATAACTAGCACAGATACGCAGTATTTT. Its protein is CASSFRGITSTDTQYF.

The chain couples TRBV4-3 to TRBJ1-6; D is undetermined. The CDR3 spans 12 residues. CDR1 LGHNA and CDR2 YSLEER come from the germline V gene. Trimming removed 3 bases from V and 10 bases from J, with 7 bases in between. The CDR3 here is CASSHTNSPLHF. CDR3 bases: TGCGCCAGCAGCCACACGAACTCACCCCTCCACTTT.

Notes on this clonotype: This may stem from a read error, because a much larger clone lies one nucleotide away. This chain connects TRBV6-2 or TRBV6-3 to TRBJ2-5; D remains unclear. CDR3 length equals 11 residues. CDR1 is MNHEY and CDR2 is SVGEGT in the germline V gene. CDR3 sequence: CVSSYYNEQYF. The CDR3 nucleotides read TGTGTCAGCAGTTACTACAATGAGCAGTACTTC.

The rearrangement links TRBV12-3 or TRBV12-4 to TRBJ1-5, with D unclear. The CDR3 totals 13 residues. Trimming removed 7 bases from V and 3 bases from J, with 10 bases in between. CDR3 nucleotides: TGTGCCAGCAATAAAAATCCCAATCAGCCCCAGCATTTT. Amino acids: CASNKNPNQPQHF.

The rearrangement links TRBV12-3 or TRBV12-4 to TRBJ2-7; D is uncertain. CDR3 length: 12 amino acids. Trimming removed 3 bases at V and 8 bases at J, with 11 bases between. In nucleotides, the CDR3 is TGTGCCAGCAGTTTTAGGCCGGCACAGCAGTACTTC. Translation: CASSFRPAQQYF.

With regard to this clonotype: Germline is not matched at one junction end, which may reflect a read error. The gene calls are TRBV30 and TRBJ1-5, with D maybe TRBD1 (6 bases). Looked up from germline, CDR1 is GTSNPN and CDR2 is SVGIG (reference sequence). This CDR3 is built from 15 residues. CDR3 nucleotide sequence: TGTGCCTGGAGTGTGGTAGGGGGTAGCCATCAGCCCCAGCATTTT. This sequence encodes CAWSVVGGSHQPQHF.

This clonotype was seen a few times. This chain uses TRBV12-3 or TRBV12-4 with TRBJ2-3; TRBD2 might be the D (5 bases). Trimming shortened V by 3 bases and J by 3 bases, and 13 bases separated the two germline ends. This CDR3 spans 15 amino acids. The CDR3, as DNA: TGTGCCAGCAGTTTGCGGGCCCTAGCAACAGATACGCAGTATTTT. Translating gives CASSLRALATDTQYF.

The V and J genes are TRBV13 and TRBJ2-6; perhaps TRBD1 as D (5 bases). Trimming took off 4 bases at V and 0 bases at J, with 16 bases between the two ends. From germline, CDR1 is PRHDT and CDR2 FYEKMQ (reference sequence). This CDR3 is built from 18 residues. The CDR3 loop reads CASSSLGVPLSGANVLTF. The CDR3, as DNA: TGTGCCAGCAGCTCCTTAGGGGTTCCACTCTCTGGGGCCAACGTCCTGACTTTC.